This record concerns one TCR beta chain sequence. Its antigen remains unidentified. The sample holds no much larger clone one base away, and base qualities are not on file. CDR1 and CDR2 are read off the germline V gene as SGHRS and YFSETQ. The cysteine opens and the phenylalanine closes a CDR3 of 14 amino acids. Only CDR3 DNA remains: 42 bases, in frame from the first base. V loses 0 bases, J loses 4 bases, and the germline ends lie 7 bases apart. The data derive from a study of cytomegalovirus exposure and HLA in healthy donors (dated by TCRdb to the late 2010s). At the level of the whole study: According to an earlier analysis of several hundred of the donors, about 179 million T cells yielded over 100 million unique TCR beta sequences and about 300 Gb of sequence data. Roughly 300 gigabases of sequencing data and around 85 million unique TCR sequences made up an early release that covered over 550 HLA-typed donors. Of the 350 to 450 genotyped donors, 65% to 90% were placed in the genetic ancestry cluster associated with self-reported Caucasian donors. The study aimed to test whether signatures of past pathogen exposure could be identified by cataloging public T cell receptors. The study used immunosequencing to profile the T cell repertoires of approximately 640 subjects and linked those repertoires to cytomegalovirus serostatus. Along with the approximately 600-subject first cohort, a separate validation cohort of 120 different subjects was used. The study combined high-throughput TCR immunosequencing, statistical association of individual TCRs with disease status, and machine learning to predict cytomegalovirus infection status. To study patterns of TCR occurrence, a later analysis re-analyzed previously published TCR beta repertoires from under 750 donors and added high-resolution HLA genotyping. Rather than drawing on any new phenotypic data, the later analysis identified candidate immune exposures from TCR beta sequences and the way those sequences occurred across donors. An earlier analysis of about 620 of the donors applied high-throughput TCR beta sequencing to assess whether each TCR beta V gene segment acted as functional or pseudogenic. Alongside the repertoire data, information on donor age, sex, ethnicity and CMV serostatus was compiled. Genome-wide SNP genotypes for about 65% of the 666 donors were used in a later genetic analysis, which treated that subset as a discovery cohort. Every repertoire in the discovery cohort had been generated on one and the same sequencing platform. Class I and class II HLA loci were covered by the typing at four-digit resolution. The number of typed donors differed by locus: about 620-640 for A, B, C, DRB1 and DQB1; roughly 510 for DQA1; 600 to 610 for DPA1; and 400 to 480 for DPB1. Several DR-DQ haplotypes were handled as single units for association and clustering because linkage in the cohort was strong. Across 300 to 400 genotyped donors of the cohort, an average of roughly 230,000 unique TCR beta nucleotide sequences per donor were sequenced, and roughly 20% of those sequences were non-productive.

The library was obtained by the immunoSEQ multiplex PCR assay. A mixture of 60 forward primers for TCR Vbeta segments and 13 reverse primers for TCR Jbeta segments was used in the multiplex PCR. The CDR3 region of rearranged TCR beta genes was amplified from genomic DNA by a multiplex PCR assay. Amplified TCR beta libraries were sequenced as 87-base-pair reads on the Illumina HiSeq System. As for the authors' bioinformatics: In a later analysis, 77 million or so unique TCR beta chains were counted across the 500 to 700 repertoires, and around 10 million of these chains were shared by at least two donors. To remove PCR and sequencing errors, raw reads were error-corrected and collapsed into unique sequences using a nearest-neighbor algorithm that merged closely related sequences. V, D and J gene segments were assigned by aligning CDR3 sequences to IMGT reference sequences. Each retained sequence needed at least a six-nucleotide match to both a V gene segment and a J gene segment. A rearrangement counted as productive if the CDR3 had no stop codons and remained in frame with V and J, and every other rearrangement counted as non-productive. CDR3 was defined according to IMGT convention as the region running from the second conserved V-encoded cysteine to the conserved J-encoded phenylalanine. The earlier analysis of 500 to 750 of the donors excluded any sequence lacking an unambiguous match to a single V gene segment. In an earlier analysis of approximately 610 of the donors, V segments were called functional above 56.7% productive rearrangements and were called segregating when the between-donor standard deviation exceeded 5%. A statistical classification framework was developed to diagnose cytomegalovirus status using the catalog of TCR beta chain sequences. A later analysis assigned V and J genes by comparing TCR nucleotide sequences with IMGT/GENE-DB human TR gene sequences. In a later analysis, CDR3 sequences and most-parsimonious VDJ recombination scenarios were assigned using the TCRdist pipeline. A later analysis defined each TCR beta chain by its CDR3 amino acid sequence plus V-gene family, and excluded reads lacking a unique V-gene family. A later analysis removed 500 to 600 highly shared, low-generation-probability nucleotide sequences to deal with suspected cross-contamination and a sequencing artifact. In a later analysis, a clonal expansion index for each public chain was calculated from normalized within-repertoire ranks of inferred template counts. In a later analysis, generation probabilities were computed using a VDJ recombination model fitted to out-of-frame rearrangements, and the results were checked against IGoR. A later analysis scored TCR-TCR, TCR-HLA and TCR-CMV co-occurrence with hypergeometric tests, applying a repertoire-size bias correction to TCR pairs. In a later analysis, false discovery rates were estimated by permuting HLA or CMV assignments 20 times. In a later analysis, co-occurring TCRs were grouped with DBSCAN, and TCRdist sequence similarity was added when clustering was performed within HLA-allele-positive subsets. Repertoires with fewer than 30,000 or more than 120,000 public chains, plus five repertoires with anomalous nucleotide sharing, were excluded from co-occurrence clustering. The immuneACCESS repertoire file appears here via TCRdb, limited to in-frame rearrangements. These files lack a portion of the clones; in checked studies, under half of the deficit traces to unresolved V genes, and the cause of the others is not known. Clone size and the V and J calls come from that table; the DNA yielded D and trimming. Recorded for this sample are about 140,000 clones; roughly two thirds of them occurred a single time. About 1.2% of the sample belongs to the ten largest clones.

What the study reported, not specific to this receptor: Most TCR sequences were observed very rarely across donors, whereas some public TCRs were present in many individuals. A group of highly shared sequence variants was considered likely to be a technical artifact of the sequencing pipeline. A later analysis reported that several top co-occurrence clusters appeared linked to parvovirus B19, influenza, CMV and Epstein-Barr virus. A further reported finding was that TCR beta sequences accurately predicted the HLA-A and HLA-B alleles for most subjects in the first cohort. A few of the identified cytomegalovirus-associated TCR beta chains were confirmed in vitro to be specific for cytomegalovirus antigens. Linkage disequilibrium might explain the correlated functional status among segregating V segments, but an unknown experimental factor could not be ruled out. A later genetic analysis reported fewer N-insertions in productive TCRs among donors in an Asian-associated ancestry cluster than the approximately 670-donor mean. Assigning TCR associations to individual alleles was difficult when HLA alleles, especially DR and DQ, strongly co-occurred. According to a later analysis, TCR association rates differed among HLA loci, with DRB1 alleles showing the most associated TCRs and HLA-C alleles showing the fewest. Immune exposure information for the cohort was limited to CMV serostatus. The study gave a list of 150 to 200 TCR beta chains associated with cytomegalovirus. V-gene and J-gene trimming of TCR beta chains was associated with a missense DCLRE1C variant in a later genetic analysis, and the association was replicated in an independent cohort. Because HLA typing was missing for some donors at each locus, association tests included only the typed subset. Compared with equally common non-associated chains, HLA-associated TCR beta chains in a later analysis were more clonally expanded and had lower generation probabilities. Cytomegalovirus status was reported to be diagnosed by the classifier with high specificity and sensitivity in both the original and validation cohorts. This cohort had only TCR beta chains sequenced, and the lack of alpha or paired-chain data limited which features could be detected. Presence/absence analyses assumed roughly uniform sequencing depth across donors, an assumption that may not hold. In an earlier analysis of about 540 of the donors, most TCR beta V segments were observed in productive rearrangements about 87% or about 30% of the time, broadly matching IMGT annotations. Some IMGT-functional V segments, including TRBV6-2 and TRBV6-3, could not be distinguished by the 87-base-pair reads and were therefore excluded. Most CMV-associated TCR beta chains appeared to be HLA-restricted in a later analysis, and the HLA associations seemed to be driven largely by CMV exposure. It was suggested by the authors that the approach could potentially be generalized to other disease states and immunological phenotypes. At a false discovery rate of 0.05, a later analysis linked 15,000 to 20,000 TCR beta sequences to specific HLA alleles. Because counts were too low, some 17 rarely observed V segments, including chromosome 9 orphons, were left out of the earlier analysis of 587 of the donors.

The cohort consisted of some 670 healthy bone marrow donors. At the time of sampling, every cohort member was nominally healthy, though immune exposures that went unrecorded were likely present. The donor tested CMV seronegative, placing the donor among the 352 seronegative members of the cohort. Each donor provided a peripheral blood sample, and peripheral blood mononuclear cells were used for TCR beta sequencing. Genomic DNA was extracted from the blood cell samples with the Qiagen DNeasy Blood Extraction Kit. Source material: PBMCs. The TCR sequence derives from a woman aged 40 to 50 in good health and CMV-seronegative. The chain couples TRBV5-1 to TRBJ2-2; the D gene remains uncertain. The CDR3 region: CASSLEPSTGELFF. The nucleotide sequence reads TGCGCCAGCAGCTTGGAGCCGAGCACCGGGGAGCTGTTTTTT.